This entry lists 30 T cell receptor beta chains sequenced from one sample in a study of T-cell reconstitution after alpha-beta-depleted transplantation in children (dated by TCRdb to between 2015 and 2016). The receptor library was made with PCR. TCRdb lists the instrument as Illumina HiSeq 2500. TCR library preparation used molecular barcoding, with unique molecular identifiers applied to normalize quantification of the TCRbeta repertoire. TCRdb passed the public sequencing reads through fastp at Q25 and MiXCR, retaining productive beta sequences. Entries are consolidated by CDR3 protein sequence, retaining the most common genes and DNA. The table for this sample lists tens of thousands of distinct CDR3 sequences; around an eighth of them were counted only once. Jointly, the top ten make up around 26% of the sample. This specimen's treatment or condition label, per the study, means: allogeneic hematopoietic cell transplantation with graft depleted of TCRalphabeta T cells and CD19 B cells.

The sample in question was PBMCs, mostly from graft donor cells, obtained 180 days after TCRalphabeta/CD19-depleted stem cell transplant. These receptors came from a male patient between 2 and 10 years old who had a stem cell transplant for acute lymphoblastic leukemia, so the T cells may come from the graft donor.

This clonotype was observed at least ten times. The chain joins TRBV7-6 to TRBJ2-5, with D possibly TRBD2 on 6 matching bases. Trimming shortened V by 3 bases and J by 5 bases, and 25 bases separated the two germline ends. CDR1 SGHVS and CDR2 FNYEAQ come from the germline V gene. CDR3 length equals 18 residues. CDR3: CASSFYGSLRLASETQYF. DNA of the CDR3: TGTGCCAGCAGCTTCTATGGGTCCCTCCGGCTAGCGTCGGAGACCCAGTACTTC.

This sequence joins TRBV20-1 and TRBJ1-2; 7 bases are a match to TRBD1. This CDR3 contains 15 residues. With V trimmed by 0 bases and J by 6 bases, 10 bases remained unmatched. Germline values: CDR1 DFQATT, CDR2 SNEGSKA (reference sequence). The chain's CDR3 is CSARDPMTGWDGYTF. The DNA for the CDR3 is TGCAGTGCTAGAGATCCGATGACAGGGTGGGATGGCTACACCTTC.

This clonotype was detected once. The junction shows a germline mismatch at one end, possibly a read error. The J gene is TRBJ2-1, the V gene TRBV6-2 or TRBV6-3, with D perhaps TRBD2 (6 bases). The CDR3 sequence is 13 residues long. The germline CDR1 and CDR2 sequences are MNHEY and SVGEGT. CDR3 region: CGSSGRRDDEQFF. The CDR3 bases are TGTGGCAGCAGTGGCAGGCGGGATGATGAGCAGTTCTTC.

Of note for this clonotype: The junction does not match germline at one end; this may be a read error. This sequence joins TRBV7-7 and TRBJ2-3, with D perhaps matching TRBD1 or TRBD2 (5 bases each). The CDR3 runs to 13 residues. CDR1 and CDR2 from the germline V gene are SSHAT and FNYEAQ (reference sequence). CDR3 loop: CASSPGPIDTQYF. CDR3 sequence (DNA): TGTGCTAGCAGTCCGGGGCCCATTGATACGCAGTATTTT.

The V and J genes are TRBV20-1 and TRBJ1-2, with unresolved D. The germline V gene has CDR1 DFQATT and CDR2 SNEGSKA (reference sequence). Trimming removed 1 base at V and 8 bases at J, with 23 bases between. CDR3 length: 16 amino acids. The DNA for the CDR3 is TGCAGTGCTAGAGGGGCGGTTAAGATAGAGCCTAGAGGCTACACCTTC. It is translated as CSARGAVKIEPRGYTF.

This clonotype was seen many times. The chain recombines TRBV7-2 with TRBJ2-7; 14 nucleotides agree with TRBD2. The CDR3 spans 15 residues. J gave up 5 bases and V 4 bases, and 4 bases lay outside the gene matches. The germline gives CDR1 SGHTA, CDR2 FQGNSA. CDR3 coding DNA: TGTGCCAGCAGCTCGGGACTAGCGGGAGCCAACGAGCAGTACTTC. This gives the protein CASSSGLAGANEQYF. The full variable domain, completed using reference TRBV7-2 and TRBJ2-7, is GAGVSQSPSNKVTEKGKDVELRCDPISGHTALYWYRQSLGQGLEFLIYFQGNSAPDKSGLPSDRFSAERTGGSVSTLTIQRTQQEDSAVYLCASSSGLAGANEQYFGPGTRLTVT.

This chain uses TRBV9 with TRBJ2-2, with 9 bases lining up with TRBD2. The germline V gene encodes CDR1 SGDLS and CDR2 YYNGEE. Germline trimming cut 0 bases from V and 2 bases from J; bases unmatched to any gene: 8. This CDR3 has 18 amino acids. CDR3 residues: CASSVVERGLANTGELFF. For the CDR3, the DNA is TGTGCCAGCAGCGTAGTAGAACGGGGACTAGCAAACACCGGGGAGCTGTTTTTT.

This chain connects TRBV7-6 to TRBJ2-7; 7 bases map to TRBD1. This CDR3 spans 14 amino acids. V gave up 5 bases and J gave up 2 bases; unmatched junction bases: 6. Germline-derived CDR1 and CDR2 are SGHVS and FNYEAQ. In nucleotides, the CDR3 is TGTGCCAGCAGCCTTCGACAGGGAGCCTACGAGCAGTACTTC. Protein: CASSLRQGAYEQYF.

CDR3 in DNA: TGTGCCAGCAGCGTAGAGCCGGGACCGTCTGGAGAGACCCAGTACTTC. This encodes CASSVEPGPSGETQYF. The chain links TRBV9 to TRBJ2-5; D is perhaps TRBD1 or TRBD2 (5 bases each). Germline V CDR1 and CDR2: SGDLS, YYNGEE. Trimming shortened V by 0 bases and J by 4 bases, and 16 bases separated the two germline ends. This CDR3 is built from 16 residues.

J is TRBJ2-3 and V is TRBV24-1, with D tentatively TRBD2 (6 bases). Germline V CDR1 and CDR2: KGHDR, SFDVKD. V was pared by 5 bases and J by 0 bases, with 14 bases between. The CDR3 contains 16 residues. The CDR3 loop reads CATSGGGGLSTDTQYF. CDR3 sequence (DNA): TGTGCCACCAGTGGGGGCGGAGGGTTAAGCACAGATACGCAGTATTTT.

This clonotype turned up a few times. The J gene is TRBJ2-5, the V gene TRBV7-9; D unresolved. Germline V gives CDR1 SEHNR, CDR2 FQNEAQ (reference sequence). The CDR3 covers 12 residues. V lost 5 bases, J lost 5 bases, and 9 bases lay in between. This CDR3 is CASSVLRETQYF. The CDR3 nucleotides read TGTGCCAGCAGCGTCTTGAGGGAGACCCAGTACTTC. The full variable domain, in which reference TRBV7-9 and TRBJ2-5 provide the parts outside the CDR3, is DTGVSQNPRHKITKRGQNVTFRCDPISEHNRLYWYRQTLGQGPEFLTYFQNEAQLEKSRLLSDRFSAERPKGSFSTLEIQRTEQGDSAMYLCASSVLRETQYFGPGTRLLVL.

V and J are TRBV18 and TRBJ1-2; 10 positions agree with TRBD1. J was trimmed by 6 bases and V by 3 bases; bases with no gene match: 1. Looked up from germline, CDR1 is KGHSH and CDR2 is LQKENI. The CDR3 extends over 13 amino acids. The DNA of the CDR3 is TGTGCCAGCTCACCGGGACAGGGGAATGGCTACACCTTC. It yields the protein CASSPGQGNGYTF.

The rearrangement links TRBV6-1 to TRBJ1-1, with 9 bases fitting TRBD1. V dropped 6 bases and J dropped 4; count of bases not matched to a gene: 3. The germline V gene has CDR1 MNHNS and CDR2 SASEGT. CDR3 length: 13 residues. CDR3 coding DNA: TGTGCCAGCAGGGACAGGGGTCCCACTGAAGCTTTCTTT. Protein: CASRDRGPTEAFF.

The chain is built from TRBV27 and TRBJ2-7; the D gene is possibly TRBD1 (6 bases). Germline lookup yields CDR1 MNHEY and CDR2 SMNVEV (reference sequence). CDR3 length: 14 residues. The ends were cut back, 2 bases at V and 7 bases at J, with 15 bases in the middle. CDR3 region: CASSLRAGAREQYF. The CDR3 DNA sequence: TGTGCCAGCAGTTTACGCGCAGGGGCGAGGGAGCAGTACTTC.

This clonotype was found many times. The V call is TRBV6-1, the J call TRBJ2-7, with a weak D call TRBD1 (6 bases). From germline, CDR1 is MNHNS and CDR2 SASEGT. The CDR3 runs to 15 residues. Trimming cost V 6 bases and J 0 bases, with 15 bases left between them. The DNA for the CDR3 is TGTGCCAGCAGCTCAGGGGCCTCCTTCTCCTACGAGCAGTACTTC. Amino acid sequence: CASSSGASFSYEQYF.

The V and J genes are TRBV5-1 and TRBJ1-4; D remains unclear. Germline loops: CDR1 SGHRS, CDR2 YFSETQ. This CDR3 is 17 amino acids long. V was shortened by 0 bases and J by 0 bases, with 12 bases between the two germline ends. The CDR3 region is CASSLGRRATTNEKLFF. In DNA form, the CDR3 reads TGCGCCAGCAGCTTGGGTAGGAGGGCGACAACTAATGAAAAACTGTTTTTT.

This clonotype was detected ten times or more. The genes are TRBV20-1 and TRBJ1-5; weak D call: TRBD1 (5 bases). CDR3 length: 16 amino acids. The germline V and J ends were trimmed by 2 bases and 1 base, with 15 bases remaining between them. CDR1 is DFQATT, CDR2 SNEGSKA, per germline (reference sequence). The CDR3, as DNA: TGCAGTGCTAGAATCGCAAGGGGTCTGAGCAATCAGCCCCAGCATTTT. It encodes CSARIARGLSNQPQHF.

This clonotype was seen more than once but under ten times. The chain joins TRBV11-2 to TRBJ2-7, with TRBD2 identical over 8 bases. The CDR3 covers 16 residues. The germline V gene has CDR1 SGHAT and CDR2 FQNNGV. The junction had 10 bases not matched to a gene; V was cut back by 3 bases and J by 3 bases. The chain's CDR3 is CASSLTGTRGFYEQYF. In DNA form, the CDR3 reads TGTGCCAGCAGCTTGACCGGGACTAGGGGCTTCTACGAGCAGTACTTC.

The V gene is TRBV24-1, the J gene TRBJ2-3; 8 bases fit TRBD2. J gave up 0 bases and V 3 bases, and 7 bases lay outside the gene matches. The CDR3 loop spans 17 amino acids. Germline assignment: CDR1 KGHDR and CDR2 SFDVKD. CDR3 amino acids: CATSDPIAGSSTDTQYF. DNA of the CDR3: TGTGCCACCAGTGATCCAATAGCGGGGTCTAGCACAGATACGCAGTATTTT.

This clonotype was seen a handful of times. This chain joins TRBV5-1 and TRBJ2-3; 7 bases map to TRBD2. Germline V gene data show CDR1 as SGHRS and CDR2 as YFSETQ. The CDR3 contains 15 residues. V lost 3 bases, J lost 10 bases, and 14 bases stayed unmatched. The CDR3 DNA reads TGCGCCAGCAGCTCCACGGGGGAGGGATTAACTCCGCAGTATTTT. Its translation: CASSSTGEGLTPQYF.

This chain links TRBV25-1 with TRBJ2-5; tentative D call: TRBD2 (6 bases). CDR3 size: 15 residues. Germline lookup yields CDR1 MGHDK and CDR2 SYGVNS. Deletions cut 6 bases from V and 4 bases from J, with 18 bases between. Here the CDR3 reads CASSPGGVLRETQYF. As DNA, the CDR3 is TGTGCCAGCAGCCCCGGGGGAGTCCTCCGAGAGACCCAGTACTTC.

This clonotype was picked up a small number of times. The rearrangement joins TRBV4-2 to TRBJ1-2, with 9 bases matching TRBD1. The CDR3 spans 16 residues. CDR1 and CDR2 (germline): LGHNA, YNFKEQ. The junction had 6 bases not matched to a gene; V was cut back by 1 base and J by 3 bases. For the CDR3, the DNA is TGTGCCAGCAGCCAAGTCCGGGACAGGGTATACTATGGCTACACCTTC. Amino acid sequence: CASSQVRDRVYYGYTF.

This chain's CDR3 is CASSLIQYF. Written as DNA, the CDR3 is TGTGCCAGCAGCCTCATTCAGTACTTC. The chain has TRBV6-6 and TRBJ2-4; D gene uncertain. From germline, CDR1 is MNHNY and CDR2 SVGAGI (reference sequence). V was shortened by 6 bases and J by 9 bases, with 3 bases between the two germline ends. This CDR3 spans 9 amino acids.

This sequence joins TRBV28 and TRBJ2-7; D not certain. Trimming shortened V by 1 base and J by 4 bases, and 8 bases separated the two germline ends. The CDR3 runs to 13 residues. Germline-derived CDR1 and CDR2 are MDHEN and SYDVKM. The CDR3 loop reads CASSLFRTYEQYF. The CDR3 nucleotides are TGTGCCAGCAGTTTATTCAGAACGTACGAGCAGTACTTC.

The chain has TRBV7-3 and TRBJ2-4; TRBD1 is a possible D gene (6 bases). V lost 5 bases and J 7 bases, leaving 9 bases between the germline ends. CDR1 is SGHTA and CDR2 is FQGTGA in the germline V gene. This CDR3 region has 12 residues. Here the CDR3 DNA reads TGTGCCAGCAGCAATAGGGGGAACATTCAGTACTTC. Protein: CASSNRGNIQYF.

The chain combines TRBV7-9 with TRBJ2-1; D gene uncertain. The CDR3 is made up of 13 amino acids. The V end lost 3 bases, the J end lost 5 bases, and 8 bases lay between the germline ends. Germline V gene lookup returns CDR1 SEHNR and CDR2 FQNEAQ (reference sequence). The CDR3 DNA sequence: TGTGCCAGCAGCTTCCTGATCGACAATGAGCAGTTCTTC. This encodes CASSFLIDNEQFF. The full variable domain, in which reference TRBV7-9 and TRBJ2-1 provide the parts outside the CDR3, is DTGVSQNPRHKITKRGQNVTFRCDPISEHNRLYWYRQTLGQGPEFLTYFQNEAQLEKSRLLSDRFSAERPKGSFSTLEIQRTEQGDSAMYLCASSFLIDNEQFFGPGTRLTVL.

With regard to this clonotype: This clone may be a read error of a much larger clone one base away. V and J are TRBV5-1 and TRBJ2-2; weak D call: TRBD2 (5 bases). V was shortened by 3 bases and J by 7 bases, with 13 bases between the two germline ends. This CDR3 is built from 14 residues. Germline assignment: CDR1 SGHRS and CDR2 YFSETQ. The CDR3 reads CASSSTRPVGELFF. The CDR3 DNA follows: TGCGCCAGCAGCTCTACTAGGCCAGTCGGGGAGCTGTTTTTT.

This chain links TRBV2 with TRBJ2-7; D ambiguous. V lost 6 bases, J lost 0 bases, and 6 bases lay in between. Germline CDR1 is SNHLY and CDR2 is FYNNEI. CDR3 length: 12 residues. The CDR3 nucleotides are TGTGCCAGCAGGATAGACTCCTACGAGCAGTACTTC. It yields the protein CASRIDSYEQYF. Based on the CDR3 plus reference TRBV2 and TRBJ2-7, the full variable domain is EPEVTQTPSHQVTQMGQEVILRCVPISNHLYFYWYRQILGQKVEFLVSFYNNEISEKSEIFDDQFSVERPDGSNFTLKIRSTKLEDSAMYFCASRIDSYEQYFGPGTRLTVT.

This clonotype was observed at least ten times. The J gene is TRBJ2-5, the V gene TRBV12-3 or TRBV12-4; tentatively, D is TRBD1 (6 bases). V was cut by 5 bases and J by 3 bases, with 10 bases left in between. The CDR3 loop spans 13 amino acids. The CDR3 loop reads CASSIQGKETQYF. For the CDR3, the DNA is TGTGCCAGCAGTATTCAGGGGAAAGAGACCCAGTACTTC.

Only a few counts were recorded for this clonotype. The V and J genes are TRBV4-2 and TRBJ2-5, with TRBD2 as a possible D gene (6 bases). The CDR3 is made up of 16 amino acids. Trimming cost V 0 bases and J 4 bases, with 15 bases left between them. The germline V gene encodes CDR1 LGHNA and CDR2 YNFKEQ. The CDR3 DNA reads TGTGCCAGCAGCCAAGAAGGATCGGGGGTCACAGAGACCCAGTACTTC. Translation: CASSQEGSGVTETQYF.